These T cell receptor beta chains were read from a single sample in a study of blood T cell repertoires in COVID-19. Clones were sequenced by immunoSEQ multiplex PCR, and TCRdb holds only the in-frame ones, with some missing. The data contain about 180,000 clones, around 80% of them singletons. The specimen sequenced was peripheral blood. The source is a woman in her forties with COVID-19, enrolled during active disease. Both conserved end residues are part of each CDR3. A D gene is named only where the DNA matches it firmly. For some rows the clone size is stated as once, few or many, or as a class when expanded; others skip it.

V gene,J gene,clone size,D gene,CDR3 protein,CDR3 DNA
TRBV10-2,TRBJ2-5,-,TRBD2,CASSDPGGGKTQYF,TGCGCCAGCAGTGATCCGGGAGGCGGAAAGACCCAGTACTTC
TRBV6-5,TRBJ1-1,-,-,CASSYSGRNTEAFF,TGTGCCAGCAGTTACTCGGGCAGGAACACTGAAGCTTTCTTT
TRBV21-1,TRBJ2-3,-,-,CASSKGTSTDTQYF,TGTGCCAGCAGCAAGGGCACTAGCACAGATACGCAGTATTTT
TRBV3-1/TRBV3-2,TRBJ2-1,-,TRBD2,CASSQDRGGSYNEQFF,TGTGCCAGCAGCCAAGATCGGGGGGGCTCCTACAATGAGCAGTTCTTC
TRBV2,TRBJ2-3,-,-,CASKGASGWTDTQYF,TGTGCCAGCAAGGGGGCTAGCGGGTGGACAGATACGCAGTATTTT
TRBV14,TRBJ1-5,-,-,CASSQARGNQPQHF,TGTGCCAGCAGCCAAGCACGGGGCAATCAGCCCCAGCATTTT
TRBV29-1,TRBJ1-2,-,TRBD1,CSVPTRDREEYGYTF,TGCAGCGTTCCTACCCGGGACAGGGAAGAGTATGGCTACACCTTC
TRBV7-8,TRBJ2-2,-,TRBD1,CASSLRDSLNTGELFF,TGTGCCAGCAGCCTCCGGGACAGCCTGAACACCGGGGAGCTGTTTTTT
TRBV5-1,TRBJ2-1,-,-,CASSWPPTSPSDEQFF,TGCGCCAGCAGCTGGCCCCCGACTAGTCCCTCGGATGAGCAGTTCTTC
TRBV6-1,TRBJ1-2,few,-,CASSDGEAYGYTF,TGTGCCAGCAGTGATGGGGAGGCCTATGGCTACACCTTC
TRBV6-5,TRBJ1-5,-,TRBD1,CASRNTGVGNQPQHF,TGTGCCAGCAGAAACACAGGGGTCGGGAATCAGCCCCAGCATTTT
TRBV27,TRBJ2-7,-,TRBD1,CASSFWQGAREQYF,TGTGCCAGCAGTTTTTGGCAGGGGGCGAGGGAGCAGTACTTC
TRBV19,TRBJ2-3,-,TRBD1,CASRPQGATSTDTQYF,TGTGCCAGTAGGCCTCAGGGGGCGACGAGCACAGATACGCAGTATTTT
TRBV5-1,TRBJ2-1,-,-,CASSYSVLGSNNEQFF,TGCGCCAGCAGCTACTCGGTACTAGGGTCGAACAATGAGCAGTTCTTC
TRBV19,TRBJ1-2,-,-,CASTQGGGGYTF,TGTGCCAGTACCCAAGGGGGGGGAGGCTACACCTTC
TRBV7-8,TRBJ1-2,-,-,CATSGAYSYGYTF,TGTGCCACCTCAGGGGCCTATAGTTATGGCTACACCTTC
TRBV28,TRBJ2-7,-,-,CASSSLPGSSYEQYF,TGTGCCAGCAGCAGTTTACCCGGGAGCTCCTACGAGCAGTACTTC
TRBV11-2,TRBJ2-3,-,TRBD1,CASSLGLGTGVGTDTQYF,TGTGCCAGCAGCTTAGGTCTCGGGACAGGGGTTGGAACAGATACGCAGTATTTT
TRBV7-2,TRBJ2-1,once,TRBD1,CASSSSGTGEQFF,TGTGCCAGCAGCTCGAGCGGGACAGGGGAGCAGTTCTTC
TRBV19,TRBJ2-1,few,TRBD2,CASERSGGIRNEQFF,TGTGCCAGCGAACGTAGCGGGGGGATAAGAAATGAGCAGTTCTTC
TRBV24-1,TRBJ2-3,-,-,CATSDKGSTDTQYF,TGTGCCACCAGTGATAAGGGGAGCACAGATACGCAGTATTTT
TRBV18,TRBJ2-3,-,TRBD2,CASSPPTWREGQGDTQYF,TGTGCCAGCTCACCCCCTACCTGGAGGGAGGGCCAGGGAGATACGCAGTATTTT
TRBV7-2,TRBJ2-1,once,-,CASSNWGNYNEQFF,TGTGCCAGCAGCAACTGGGGCAACTACAATGAGCAGTTCTTC
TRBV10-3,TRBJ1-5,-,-,CAIRFDGNQPQHF,TGTGCCATCAGATTCGACGGGAATCAGCCCCAGCATTTT
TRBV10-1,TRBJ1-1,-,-,CASSDYAVDAFF,TGCGCCAGCAGTGATTATGCAGTCGATGCTTTCTTT
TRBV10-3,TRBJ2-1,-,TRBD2,CAMEGLAGGPQFF,TGTGCCATGGAAGGACTAGCGGGGGGGCCGCAGTTCTTC
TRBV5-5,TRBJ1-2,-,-,CASSHGHAANYGYTF,TGTGCCAGCAGTCACGGACATGCAGCTAACTATGGCTACACCTTC
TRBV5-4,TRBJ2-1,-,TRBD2,CASSLEAGGYNEQFF,TGTGCCAGCAGCTTGGAAGCGGGGGGGTACAATGAGCAGTTCTTC
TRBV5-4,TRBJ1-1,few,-,CASSSTGTTTLKAFF,TGTGCCAGCAGCTCAACCGGGACTACCACACTGAAGGCTTTCTTT
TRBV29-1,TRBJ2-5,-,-,CSVGGEETQYF,TGCAGCGTTGGCGGAGAAGAGACCCAGTACTTC
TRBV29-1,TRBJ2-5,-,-,CSGVGLRETQYF,TGCAGCGGGGTGGGACTCCGCGAGACCCAGTACTTC